These T cell receptor beta chains were read from a single sample in a study of blood T cells in healthy people across ages. TCRdb processed the 5' RACE reads anew with MiXCR; each CDR3 protein has one entry. The data contain hundreds of thousands of distinct CDR3 sequences, 32% of them singletons. Specimen: blood. Source of these receptors: a woman of 80 years or more in good health. CDR3s include the opening cysteine and the closing phenylalanine or tryptophan. The D gene is left open where the match is weak. Clone size is shown for a subset of rows, as once, few, many or a class of expanded clone.

>TRBD1|TRBJ2-7|TRBV10-3|many
CAISATGTGGYEQYF
TGTGCCATCAGCGCGACCGGGACAGGGGGCTACGAGCAGTACTTC
>TRBD1|TRBJ2-4|TRBV7-8|.
CASSPGTVKNIQYF
TGTGCCAGCAGCCCGGGGACAGTCAAAAACATTCAGTACTTC
>.|TRBJ2-1|TRBV27|many
CASLKSGSNSYNEQFF
TGTGCCAGCTTGAAATCCGGATCGAACTCCTACAATGAGCAGTTCTTC
>.|TRBJ2-3|TRBV12-3/TRBV12-4|.
CASSLRGGSDAQYF
TGTGCCAGCAGTTTGAGAGGGGGATCAGATGCGCAGTATTTT
>TRBD1|TRBJ1-5|TRBV20-1|.
CSATGNSNQPQHF
TGCAGTGCGACAGGGAATAGCAATCAGCCCCAGCATTTT
>.|TRBJ2-6|TRBV6-4|few
CASSEAPSRSGANVLTF
TGTGCCAGCAGTGAAGCACCGAGCCGCTCTGGGGCCAACGTCCTGACTTTC
>.|TRBJ1-1|TRBV5-1|many
CASSLERRGSTEAFF
TGCGCCAGCAGCTTGGAGAGACGGGGGTCCACTGAAGCTTTCTTT
>.|TRBJ2-7|TRBV20-1|many
CSARDGQTRAYEQYF
TGCAGTGCTAGAGACGGTCAAACTCGGGCCTACGAGCAGTACTTC
>.|TRBJ2-3|TRBV5-1|many
CASSLALRGGSSDTQYF
TGCGCCAGCAGCTTGGCCCTCAGGGGGGGAAGTTCAGATACGCAGTATTTT
>.|TRBJ2-2|TRBV12-3/TRBV12-4|.
CASSFEVTGELFF
TGTGCCAGCAGTTTTGAGGTAACCGGGGAGCTGTTTTTT
>TRBD1|TRBJ1-2|TRBV30|few
CAWSPGTGHGYTF
TGTGCCTGGAGTCCCGGGACAGGACATGGCTACACCTTC
>.|TRBJ1-2|TRBV12-3/TRBV12-4|.
CTSSLGQYGYTF
TGTACCAGCAGTTTAGGGCAGTATGGCTACACCTTC
>TRBD1|TRBJ1-2|TRBV20-1|.
CSAREGQGPTF
TGCAGTGCTAGAGAAGGACAGGGGCCCACCTTC
>TRBD2|TRBJ2-7|TRBV30|once
CVWSGLEVEQYF
TGTGTCTGGAGTGGACTAGAGGTTGAGCAGTACTTC
>TRBD2|TRBJ2-7|TRBV20-1|once
CSARVAGKYEQYF
TGCAGTGCTAGGGTAGCGGGAAAGTACGAGCAGTACTTC
>TRBD1|TRBJ2-3|TRBV5-4|few
CASSWGQETSGTQYF
TGTGCCAGCAGCTGGGGACAGGAAACCTCAGGTACGCAGTATTTT
>.|TRBJ1-4|TRBV20-1|many
CSARLTATNEKLFF
TGCAGTGCTAGATTAACAGCAACTAATGAAAAACTGTTTTTT
>TRBD2|TRBJ2-5|TRBV30|many
CAWSPGLAVQETQYF
TGTGCCTGGAGTCCGGGACTAGCGGTTCAAGAGACCCAGTACTTC
>.|TRBJ2-1|TRBV5-1|many
CASSPERLSSYNEQFF
TGCGCCAGCAGCCCTGAGCGCCTGAGCTCCTACAATGAGCAGTTCTTC
>.|TRBJ2-3|TRBV20-1|many
CSAVGDADTQYF
TGCAGTGCCGTGGGGGACGCAGATACGCAGTATTTT
>TRBD1|TRBJ1-1|TRBV5-1|many
CASSDGQGDTEAFF
TGCGCCAGCAGCGACGGACAGGGGGACACTGAAGCTTTCTTT
>.|TRBJ1-1|TRBV12-3/TRBV12-4|.
CASSSANEAFF
TGTGCCAGCAGCTCTGCTAATGAAGCTTTCTTT
>TRBD1|TRBJ2-7|TRBV25-1|few
CASSEFRDSSYNEQYF
TGTGCCAGCAGTGAATTCCGGGACAGCTCCTACAATGAGCAGTACTTC
>TRBD2|TRBJ2-3|TRBV20-1|many
CSASGLAGEASTDTQYF
TGCAGTGCTAGTGGCCTAGCGGGGGAGGCTAGCACAGATACGCAGTATTTT
>TRBD2|TRBJ2-1|TRBV27|.
CASSRQGLAGGPWNEQFF
TGTGCCAGCAGCCGACAGGGACTAGCGGGAGGGCCTTGGAATGAGCAGTTCTTC
>.|TRBJ2-2|TRBV5-1|.
CASSRAVNTGELFF
TGCGCCAGCAGCCGGGCCGTCAACACCGGGGAGCTGTTTTTT
>.|TRBJ1-1|TRBV19|.
CASSIDRYTEAFF
TGTGCCAGTAGTATAGACCGGTACACTGAAGCTTTCTTT
>TRBD1|TRBJ2-3|TRBV29-1|.
CSVSLAGGYTDTQYF
TGCAGCGTCTCCTTGGCAGGGGGCTACACAGATACGCAGTATTTT
>TRBD2|TRBJ2-3|TRBV10-3|many
CAISDPGGTDTQYF
TGTGCCATCAGTGACCCCGGGGGGACAGATACGCAGTATTTT
>.|TRBJ1-4|TRBV18|.
CAGSPLPATNENLFF
TGTGCCGGCTCACCACTTCCAGCAACTAATGAAAACCTGTTTTTT
>.|TRBJ2-5|TRBV5-1|many
CASSSGTEQETQYF
TGCGCCAGCAGCTCAGGGACGGAGCAAGAGACCCAGTACTTC
>TRBD1|TRBJ2-7|TRBV20-1|once
CSARDRQGAGYEQYF
TGCAGCGCTAGAGATCGGCAGGGGGCAGGCTACGAGCAGTACTTC
>.|TRBJ2-2|TRBV11-2|.
CASSLREENTGELFF
TGTGCCAGCAGCTTAAGGGAGGAGAACACCGGGGAGCTGTTTTTT
>TRBD1|TRBJ2-7|TRBV12-3/TRBV12-4|many
CASSMPQGDEQYF
TGTGCCAGCAGCATGCCCCAGGGGGACGAGCAGTACTTC
>.|TRBJ1-5|TRBV20-1|.
CSARGPVNRNSNQPQHF
TGCAGTGCTAGAGGCCCCGTAAACAGGAATAGCAATCAGCCCCAGCATTTT
>.|TRBJ1-2|TRBV27|many
CASSRAGGAKYGYTF
TGTGCCAGCAGCCGGGCGGGGGGGGCGAAATATGGCTACACCTTC
>.|TRBJ1-1|TRBV6-6|.
CASSHLRDTFEAFF
TGTGCCAGCAGTCATCTCCGGGACACCTTCGAAGCTTTCTTT
>TRBD2|TRBJ2-7|TRBV7-2|.
CASSGRTSASYEQYF
TGTGCCAGCAGCGGCCGGACTAGCGCCTCCTACGAGCAGTACTTC
>.|TRBJ2-7|TRBV30|many
CAWSSTYEQYF
TGTGCCTGGAGTTCCACCTACGAGCAGTACTTC